This T cell receptor (beta chain) comes out of a study of T cells in Graves' hyperthyroidism and ophthalmopathy. Study-wide results and caveats: Most thyroid clonotypes that were expanded above 0.001 also turned up in blood. The authors' 13 V-J model separated ophthalmopathy from stable hyperthyroidism. The model foresaw ophthalmopathy a median roughly 6 months prior to onset.

This clonotype appeared many times. Its target is not known. TCR beta CDR3 regions were amplified from RNA. An initial round of RT-PCR targeting the TCR CDR3 relied on the HTBI primer set. TCRdb reprocessed the multiplex PCR reads via MiXCR and lists one record per CDR3 protein. The sample includes 540,000 or so distinct CDR3 sequences, about 43% of them seen just once. Thyroid ultrasound, orbital computed tomography, clinical symptoms, and serum thyroxine and TRAb underpinned diagnoses. The sample was peripheral blood or thyroid tissue (not recorded which). The origin of this receptor is an adult woman with Graves' disease, either hyperthyroidism or ophthalmopathy (not recorded which).

This CDR3 is CASIQGGLGYTF. The CDR3 bases are TGTGCCAGCATTCAAGGGGGCCTGGGCTACACCTTC. The gene calls are TRBV2 and TRBJ1-2; 7 bases are shared with TRBD1. CDR3 length equals 12 residues. The ends lost 7 bases at V and 8 bases at J; junction bases unmatched: 7. Germline V gene data show CDR1 as SNHLY and CDR2 as FYNNEI.